The 19 T cell receptor beta chains presented below share a single source sample, sequenced in a study of cytomegalovirus exposure and HLA in healthy donors. Primers for the PCR totalled 60 Vbeta and 13 Jbeta. Using immunoSEQ multiplex PCR, the repertoire was profiled, and TCRdb retains in-frame clones only, with some absent. The sample comprises tens of thousands of clones, less than 80% of which are singletons, and 3.3% rests with the top ten. The sequencing input was PBMCs. Receptor source: a woman in her 40s in good health and CMV-seronegative.

Worth noting for this clone: The junction does not match germline at one end; this may be a read error. The chain uses TRBV7-9 and TRBJ1-1; D is undetermined. Germline assignment: CDR1 SEHNR and CDR2 FQNEAQ (reference sequence). This CDR3 has 12 amino acids. The CDR3 protein is CSSSLVSTEAFF. The CDR3 DNA reads as TGTTCCAGCAGCTTAGTATCCACTGAAGCTTTCTTT.

The chain is built from TRBV6-5 and TRBJ1-1; D is unresolved. The CDR3 sequence is 14 residues long. The germline gives CDR1 MNHEY, CDR2 SVGAGI. Trimming stripped 0 bases from V and 3 bases from J, with 8 bases between. CDR3 loop: CASSYSMRDTEAFF. The DNA for the CDR3 is TGTGCCAGCAGTTACTCGATGAGGGACACTGAAGCTTTCTTT.

V gene TRBV19 combines with J gene TRBJ2-1; D is unresolved. V lost 7 bases to trimming and J lost 5 bases, with 9 bases between them. The CDR3 runs to 12 residues. Per the germline V gene, CDR1 is LNHDA and CDR2 is SQIVND (reference sequence). CDR3 nucleotide sequence: TGTGCCAGTAAGGCACTAAACAATGAGCAGTTCTTC. This codes for CASKALNNEQFF. Together with reference TRBV19 and TRBJ2-1, the CDR3 gives the full variable domain: DGGITQSPKYLFRKEGQNVTLSCEQNLNHDAMYWYRQDPGQGLRLIYYSQIVNDFQKGDIAEGYSVSREKKESFPLTVTSAQKNPTAFYLCASKALNNEQFFGPGTRLTVL.

This chain links TRBV4-1 with TRBJ2-1; 12 nucleotides match TRBD2. CDR1 is MGHRA, CDR2 YSYEKL, per germline. The V segment lost 0 bases and the J segment 5 bases; nucleotides outside the gene matches: 2. There are 16 residues in the CDR3. CDR3 sequence reads: CASSQETSGSHNEQFF. The CDR3 nucleotides are TGCGCCAGCAGCCAAGAGACTAGCGGGAGCCACAATGAGCAGTTCTTC.

This chain connects TRBV18 to TRBJ2-7; D is uncertain. V lost 3 bases and J lost 3, with 9 bases in between. The CDR3 contains 13 residues. The germline V gene has CDR1 KGHSH and CDR2 LQKENI. CDR3 amino acids: CASSPQPGYEQYF. The CDR3 bases are TGTGCCAGCTCACCCCAGCCGGGCTACGAGCAGTACTTC.

The chain joins TRBV27 to TRBJ1-2; 12 bases line up with TRBD1. CDR1 and CDR2 from the germline V gene are MNHEY and SMNVEV (reference sequence). V was pared by 5 bases and J by 4 bases, with 23 bases of the junction left unmatched. The CDR3 runs 21 residues. This chain's CDR3 is CASSTSPHGTGGAGLVYGYTF. CDR3 sequence (DNA): TGTGCCAGCAGTACCTCCCCTCACGGGACAGGGGGCGCGGGGCTAGTCTATGGCTACACCTTC.

The chain carries TRBV7-9 and TRBJ2-5; 8 positions match TRBD2. Germline assignment: CDR1 SEHNR and CDR2 FQNEAQ (reference sequence). CDR3 length: 17 residues. Trimming cost V 3 bases and J 5 bases; bases outside gene matches: 14. The CDR3 nucleotides read TGTGCCAGCAGCTTCGCGGCTAGCGGGTTCGGTCGGGAGACCCAGTACTTC. Translation: CASSFAASGFGRETQYF.

The chain combines TRBV11-2 with TRBJ1-1; D is unresolved. With 0 bases removed from V and 2 bases from J, the gap between germline ends came to 7 bases. The CDR3 length is 14 residues. Germline V CDR1 and CDR2: SGHAT, FQNNGV. CDR3 DNA sequence: TGTGCCAGCAGCTTAGAAAGAGTAAACACTGAAGCTTTCTTT. The encoded protein is CASSLERVNTEAFF.

The chain carries TRBV29-1 and TRBJ2-1; 8 nucleotides line up with TRBD2. This CDR3 spans 16 amino acids. Germline trimming cut 6 bases from V and 5 bases from J; bases unmatched to any gene: 15. Germline V gene sequence: CDR1 SQVTM, CDR2 ANQGSEA. CDR3 residues: CSVRTGLVRGDNEQFF. The DNA for the CDR3 is TGCAGCGTACGGACGGGACTAGTAAGGGGGGACAATGAGCAGTTCTTC.

V and J are TRBV2 and TRBJ2-1; TRBD2 matches 7 bases. The germline CDR1 and CDR2 sequences are SNHLY and FYNNEI. The CDR3 covers 17 residues. The trim removed 4 bases at V and 4 bases at J, leaving 13 bases unmatched. The CDR3 region is CASSGFGTILLYNEQFF. For the CDR3, the DNA is TGTGCCAGCAGTGGTTTTGGGACTATATTATTATACAATGAGCAGTTCTTC.

The V call is TRBV9, the J call TRBJ2-7, with TRBD2 matching 7 bases. Looked up from germline, CDR1 is SGDLS and CDR2 is YYNGEE. The junction had 5 bases not matched to a gene; V was cut back by 0 bases and J by 2 bases. This CDR3 is 15 amino acids long. For the CDR3, the DNA is TGTGCCAGCAGCGTAGAAAGGGAGGGCCCCTACGAGCAGTACTTC. Translation gives CASSVEREGPYEQYF.

There are a few counts of this clone. The chain uses TRBV29-1 and TRBJ2-7; D is uncertain. The V and J ends lost 7 bases and 3 bases respectively, with 13 bases between them. The CDR3 covers 12 residues. Looked up from germline, CDR1 is SQVTM and CDR2 is ANQGSEA. The CDR3 reads CSAQTSIYEQYF. CDR3 DNA: TGCAGCGCACAGACAAGTATCTACGAGCAGTACTTC.

The V gene is TRBV28, the J gene TRBJ2-7; tentatively, D is TRBD1 (6 bases). The germline V gene encodes CDR1 MDHEN and CDR2 SYDVKM. V lost 2 bases and J lost 0, with 17 bases in between. The length of the CDR3 is 17 residues. CDR3 DNA: TGTGCCAGCAGTTTACGAACGACAGGTACTAGCTCCTACGAGCAGTACTTC. Translating it yields CASSLRTTGTSSYEQYF.

V is TRBV18 and J is TRBJ2-1; the match to TRBD2 covers 12 bases. V was pared by 6 bases and J by 4 bases, with 4 bases of the junction left unmatched. CDR3 length: 15 residues. Germline CDR1 and CDR2: KGHSH and LQKENI. In nucleotides, the CDR3 is TGTGCCAGCTCTCGGACTAGCGGGAATTACAATGAGCAGTTCTTC. Residues: CASSRTSGNYNEQFF.

The V gene is TRBV5-6, the J gene TRBJ2-5, with TRBD1 matching over 7 bases. CDR3 length: 16 residues. Losses at the gene ends were 1 base for V and 0 bases for J; bases not matched to a gene: 6. CDR1 is SGHDT and CDR2 is YYEEEE in the germline V gene. The CDR3 DNA reads as TGTGCCAGCAGCTTGCCGACGACAGGGAACCAAGAGACCCAGTACTTC. This translates into CASSLPTTGNQETQYF.

This chain links TRBV27 with TRBJ1-1; 7 bases align to TRBD1. After removal of 3 bases from V and 1 base from J, the junction contained 2 bases not matched to a gene. Germline V CDR1 and CDR2: MNHEY, SMNVEV (reference sequence). CDR3 size: 14 residues. The chain's CDR3 is CASSFDRENTEAFF. In DNA form, the CDR3 reads TGTGCCAGCAGTTTCGACAGGGAGAACACTGAAGCTTTCTTT.

This clone was recorded only once. The sample holds other DNA sequences that translate to the same CDR3. J is TRBJ1-3 and V is TRBV5-1; 9 bases fit TRBD1. V shed 1 base, J shed 4 bases, and the junction held 6 bases outside the gene matches. The CDR3 runs 16 residues. Germline lookup yields CDR1 SGHRS and CDR2 YFSETQ. CDR3 nucleotide sequence: TGCGCCAGCAGCTTGACAGGGGGCGCGAAAGGAAACACCATATATTTT. Translated: CASSLTGGAKGNTIYF.

This chain uses TRBV7-2 with TRBJ1-2, with 11 bases matching TRBD1. The CDR3 has 15 amino acids. J was trimmed by 8 bases and V by 4 bases; bases with no gene match: 9. Germline CDR1 SGHTA, CDR2 FQGNSA. The chain's CDR3 is CASSYSVDRGQGYTF. The CDR3 DNA reads as TGTGCCAGCAGCTACTCCGTGGACAGGGGGCAAGGCTACACCTTC.

This chain uses TRBV6-1 with TRBJ2-6; D might be TRBD2 (5 bases). The V end was cut by 0 bases, the J end by 4 bases, with 10 bases between. The germline gives CDR1 MNHNS, CDR2 SASEGT. The CDR3 contains 16 residues. The CDR3 loop reads CASSEAPGTGANVLTF. The DNA for the CDR3 is TGTGCCAGCAGTGAAGCTCCGGGAACCGGGGCCAACGTCCTGACTTTC.